A single sample is the source of the 27 T cell receptor beta chains below, sequenced in a study of blood T cells in healthy people across ages. With a J-beta primer mix and a sample-barcoded 5' primer, a second PCR ran about 7 to 12 cycles. From the 5' RACE reads, TCRdb called clonotypes with MiXCR, one entry per CDR3 protein. The sample carries about 720,000 distinct CDR3 sequences, about 25% recorded once. These data also formed part of another study, on T cells of mothers and their children.

Sequencing input: blood. The receptors stem from a boy younger than 18 in good health.

CDR3 region: CSARLLSGSVDEQYF. CDR3 DNA sequence: TGCAGTGCTAGGTTACTTAGCGGGAGCGTGGACGAGCAGTACTTC. The gene calls are TRBV20-1 and TRBJ2-7; 9 bases fit TRBD2. The CDR3 consists of 15 residues. Germline V CDR1 and CDR2: DFQATT, SNEGSKA (reference sequence). Germline trimming cut 3 bases from V and 5 bases from J; bases unmatched to any gene: 11.

In this sample, this clonotype turned up a few times. The gene calls are TRBV29-1 and TRBJ1-5; D remains ambiguous. The CDR3 runs 14 residues. Trimming pared 1 base from V and 2 bases from J, leaving 9 bases between. Germline V gene lookup returns CDR1 SQVTM and CDR2 ANQGSEA. The CDR3 is CSVEGRTGNQPQHF. CDR3 DNA sequence: TGCAGCGTTGAAGGGAGGACGGGCAATCAGCCCCAGCATTTT.

This clonotype was counted a few times. The chain couples TRBV7-3 to TRBJ1-4; no firm D call. CDR1 and CDR2 (germline): SGHTA, FQGTGA. With 6 bases removed from V and 2 bases from J, the gap between germline ends came to 10 bases. The CDR3 has 14 residues. The CDR3 sequence: CASSETGTNEKLFF. CDR3 in DNA: TGTGCCAGCAGTGAGACTGGTACTAATGAAAAACTGTTTTTT.

This clonotype showed up just a few times. The chain joins TRBV5-1 to TRBJ2-2; 11 bases agree with TRBD2. The CDR3 spans 19 residues. Looked up from germline, CDR1 is SGHRS and CDR2 is YFSETQ. With 4 bases clipped from V and 4 bases from J, the junction kept 15 bases outside the gene matches. The CDR3: CASSSRVPTSGKATGELFF. The CDR3 region has the DNA TGCGCCAGCAGCAGCAGGGTCCCGACTAGCGGGAAAGCCACCGGGGAGCTGTTTTTT.

The chain recombines TRBV20-1 with TRBJ2-7; D gene ambiguous. Germline loops: CDR1 DFQATT, CDR2 SNEGSKA (reference sequence). Trimming stripped 3 bases from V and 0 bases from J, with 12 bases between. CDR3 length: 14 amino acids. This CDR3 is CSASSDGSSYEQYF. The CDR3 DNA is TGCAGTGCTAGTTCTGACGGAAGCTCCTACGAGCAGTACTTC.

The rearrangement joins TRBV4-1 to TRBJ2-5; D is unresolved. The V and J ends lost 4 bases and 1 base respectively, with 13 bases between them. The CDR3 extends over 15 amino acids. Germline assignment: CDR1 MGHRA and CDR2 YSYEKL. The CDR3 DNA sequence: TGCGCCAGCAGCCTTCTCCCGTCCGTCCAAGAGACCCAGTACTTC. It translates to CASSLLPSVQETQYF.

In its sample, this clonotype was seen a few times. A read error is likely, as this CDR3 ends without the conserved phenylalanine or tryptophan. This chain uses TRBV6-2 or TRBV6-3 with TRBJ1-2; TRBD1 aligns across 7 bases. This CDR3 has 15 amino acids. The J segment lost 2 bases and the V segment lost 5 bases, leaving 8 bases of the junction unmatched. The germline V gene encodes CDR1 MNHEY and CDR2 SVGEGT. Written as DNA, the CDR3 is TGTGCCAGCAGTACCACAGGACAGGACAACTATGGCTACACCCTC. Protein sequence: CASSTTGQDNYGYTL.

This rearrangement joins TRBV9 to TRBJ1-2; D is undetermined. This CDR3 is built from 15 residues. Germline assignment: CDR1 SGDLS and CDR2 YYNGEE. The V end lost 3 bases, the J end lost 0 bases, and 12 bases lay between the germline ends. The CDR3 DNA sequence: TGTGCCAGCAGCGGAGAGGTTATTACTAACTATGGCTACACCTTC. This sequence encodes CASSGEVITNYGYTF.

This clonotype was picked up a small number of times. V usage is TRBV5-1 and J usage is TRBJ2-1; D may be TRBD2 (5 bases). CDR1 and CDR2 from the germline V gene are SGHRS and YFSETQ. CDR3 size: 12 residues. The ends were cut back, 7 bases at V and 8 bases at J, with 13 bases in the middle. The CDR3 DNA is TGCGCCAGCCGACGGGGAGCCGATGAGCAGTTCTTC. Translating it yields CASRRGADEQFF.

This clonotype showed up just a few times. At one boundary the junction diverges from the germline segment, which might be a read error. V and J are TRBV12-5 and TRBJ2-1, with D maybe TRBD2 (5 bases). The CDR3 totals 8 residues. Germline V gene data show CDR1 as LGHNT and CDR2 as FRNRAP. DNA for the CDR3: TGTGCTAGTGGCACACTAGTTTTC. Translating it yields CASGTLVF. The full variable domain, its missing parts supplied by reference TRBV12-5 and TRBJ2-1, is DARVTQTPRHKVTEMGQEVTMRCQPILGHNTVFWYRQTMMQGLELLAYFRNRAPLDDSGMPKDRFSAEMPDATLATLKIQPSEPRDSAVYFCASGTLVFGPGTRLTVL.

This clonotype has ten or more counts. The chain couples TRBV5-5 to TRBJ2-4, with TRBD2 matching 7 bases. This CDR3 is 17 amino acids long. V was pared by 0 bases and J by 0 bases, with 6 bases of the junction left unmatched. Looked up from germline, CDR1 is SGHKS and CDR2 is YYEKEE (reference sequence). CDR3 sequence reads: CASSLAGTGGAKNIQYF. The CDR3 nucleotides read TGTGCCAGCAGCTTGGCCGGTACGGGGGGAGCCAAAAACATTCAGTACTTC.

J is TRBJ2-1 and V is TRBV5-1; D perhaps matches TRBD2 (6 bases). V was trimmed by 0 bases and J by 8 bases, leaving 12 bases between them. CDR1 SGHRS and CDR2 YFSETQ come from the germline V gene. This CDR3 spans 14 amino acids. The CDR3 bases are TGCGCCAGCAGCTTGGCCCCCAGGAGGGATGAGCAGTTCTTC. Residues: CASSLAPRRDEQFF.

This chain connects TRBV19 to TRBJ1-1, with 7 bases lining up with TRBD1. The CDR3 consists of 13 residues. Trimming removed 4 bases from V and 4 bases from J; junction bases left unmatched: 3. CDR1 LNHDA and CDR2 SQIVND come from the germline V gene (reference sequence). CDR3 amino acids: CASSTHRGTEAFF. The CDR3 bases are TGTGCCAGTAGTACCCACAGGGGCACTGAAGCTTTCTTT.

This clonotype was counted between two and nine times. The chain recombines TRBV15 with TRBJ2-2, with D maybe TRBD1 (6 bases). Germline assignment: CDR1 LNHNV and CDR2 YYDKDF (reference sequence). The CDR3 covers 19 residues. V was shortened by 0 bases and J by 0 bases, with 17 bases between the two germline ends. Here the CDR3 reads CATSRDLSPGQSNTGELFF. The CDR3 DNA follows: TGTGCCACCAGCAGAGATCTTTCTCCCGGACAGTCGAACACCGGGGAGCTGTTTTTT.

This clonotype was seen a handful of times. The chain couples TRBV7-2 to TRBJ2-7; 7 bases match TRBD2. The CDR3 loop spans 15 amino acids. Trimming took 2 bases from V and 0 from J; bases not matched to a gene: 4. Germline V gives CDR1 SGHTA, CDR2 FQGNSA. CDR3 sequence (DNA): TGTGCCAGCAGCTTAAGGGCGGGGGACTCCTACGAGCAGTACTTC. This codes for CASSLRAGDSYEQYF.

This chain connects TRBV6-5 to TRBJ1-2; no clear D. The CDR3 runs to 16 residues. Trimming took off 2 bases at V and 8 bases at J, with 21 bases between the two ends. Germline V lookup: CDR1 MNHEY, CDR2 SVGAGI. CDR3 loop: CASSYGSPLYSGGYTF. The CDR3 DNA reads as TGTGCCAGCAGTTACGGCAGCCCATTATATTCTGGCGGCTACACCTTC.

The J gene is TRBJ1-1, the V gene TRBV4-3, with D perhaps matching TRBD1 (6 bases). The V end lost 1 base, the J end lost 7 bases, and 16 bases lay between the germline ends. There are 15 residues in the CDR3. CDR1 and CDR2 from the germline V gene are LGHNA and YSLEER. The CDR3, as DNA: TGCGCCAGCAGCCAAGGAGCGGGGGGCTTTGGTGAAGCTTTCTTT. Translated, it gives CASSQGAGGFGEAFF.

V and J are TRBV29-1 and TRBJ2-1, with TRBD2 identical over 9 bases. The DNA end lines up better with TRBJ2-7; the J call may be wrong. Germline V gives CDR1 SQVTM, CDR2 ANQGSEA. The CDR3 has 14 residues. The CDR3 loop reads CSVALGLAGIEQYF. The CDR3 nucleotides are TGCAGCGTCGCTCTCGGGCTAGCGGGGATTGAGCAGTACTTC.

The V call is TRBV7-7, the J call TRBJ2-5; D unclear. Germline CDR1 and CDR2: SSHAT and FNYEAQ (reference sequence). The CDR3 runs 14 residues. V lost 5 bases to trimming and J lost 1 base, with 11 bases between them. The CDR3 spells CASSPHSGQETQYF. In DNA form, the CDR3 reads TGTGCCAGCAGCCCACACTCGGGCCAAGAGACCCAGTACTTC.

With respect to this clonotype: One junction end does not reproduce the germline sequence, and a read error may be involved. This chain joins TRBV13 and TRBJ1-1, with D possibly TRBD1 on 5 matching bases. The CDR3 contains 15 residues. CDR1 is PRHDT and CDR2 is FYEKMQ in the germline V gene (reference sequence). CDR3 in DNA: TGTGCCAGCAGCCTAGGGGACGGGGTGGCCACTGAAGCTTTCTTT. Protein sequence: CASSLGDGVATEAFF.

V gene TRBV28 combines with J gene TRBJ2-5; D is possibly TRBD1 (7 bases). The DNA end favors TRBJ2-7, so the J call may be wrong. Germline CDR1 and CDR2: MDHEN and SYDVKM. The CDR3 has 14 residues. The DNA for the CDR3 is TGTGCCAGCAGAGACCTGCAGGGGGGCTACGAGCAGTACTTC. Its protein product is CASRDLQGGYEQYF.

There are a few counts of this clonotype. In DNA, the CDR3 is TGTGCCAGCACCAAGCTCCAGTTTTCTGGCTCTGGAAACACCATATATTTT. Its translation is CASTKLQFSGSGNTIYF. This chain connects TRBV7-2 to TRBJ1-3; D unclear. This CDR3 has 17 residues. The V and J ends lost 7 bases and 0 bases respectively, with 19 bases between them. The germline V gene has CDR1 SGHTA and CDR2 FQGNSA.

J is TRBJ2-2 and V is TRBV4-1; either TRBD1 or TRBD2 may supply D (5 bases each). V was trimmed by 3 bases and J by 4 bases, leaving 9 bases between them. This CDR3 contains 14 residues. Germline V gene lookup returns CDR1 MGHRA and CDR2 YSYEKL. CDR3 coding DNA: TGCGCCAGCAGCCACGGGACGTTCACCGGGGAGCTGTTTTTT. As protein: CASSHGTFTGELFF.

At least ten counts were recorded for this clonotype. This chain uses TRBV6-5 with TRBJ2-7; 9 nucleotides match TRBD2. The germline CDR1 and CDR2 sequences are MNHEY and SVGAGI. The CDR3 length is 14 residues. V shed 6 bases, J shed 1 base, and the junction held 4 bases outside the gene matches. CDR3 in DNA: TGTGCCAGCAGACTAGCGGGTGTGTCCTACGAGCAGTACTTC. Translating gives CASRLAGVSYEQYF.

The chain links TRBV7-2 to TRBJ2-7; 8 positions agree with TRBD1. The CDR3 is 16 residues long. Germline CDR1 SGHTA, CDR2 FQGNSA. V was clipped by 1 base and J by 7 bases; unmatched bases: 12. This CDR3 is CASSLVSQGAGGEQYF. In DNA, the CDR3 is TGTGCCAGCAGCTTAGTGAGTCAGGGGGCAGGAGGGGAGCAGTACTTC.

J is TRBJ2-7 and V is TRBV28, with 7 positions matching TRBD1. The J segment lost 5 bases and the V segment lost 6 bases, leaving 10 bases of the junction unmatched. Looked up from germline, CDR1 is MDHEN and CDR2 is SYDVKM. There are 14 residues in the CDR3. This CDR3 is CASSRNRGIDEQYF. In nucleotides, the CDR3 is TGTGCCAGCAGCAGAAACAGGGGTATCGACGAGCAGTACTTC. The full variable domain, with the rest looked up from reference TRBV28 and TRBJ2-7, is DVKVTQSSRYLVKRTGEKVFLECVQDMDHENMFWYRQDPGLGLRLIYFSYDVKMKEKGDIPEGYSVSREKKERFSLILESASTNQTSMYLCASSRNRGIDEQYFGPGTRLTVT.

The chain joins TRBV6-5 to TRBJ2-5; D may correspond to TRBD1 or TRBD2 (6 bases each). Judging by the DNA end, TRBJ2-1 fits better; the J call may be wrong. The CDR3 totals 15 residues. The V gene's germline CDR1 is MNHEY and CDR2 SVGAGI. The CDR3 DNA is TGTGCCAGCACCGCGGAGGGGGACAACTACAATGAGCAGTTCTTC. Amino acids: CASTAEGDNYNEQFF.